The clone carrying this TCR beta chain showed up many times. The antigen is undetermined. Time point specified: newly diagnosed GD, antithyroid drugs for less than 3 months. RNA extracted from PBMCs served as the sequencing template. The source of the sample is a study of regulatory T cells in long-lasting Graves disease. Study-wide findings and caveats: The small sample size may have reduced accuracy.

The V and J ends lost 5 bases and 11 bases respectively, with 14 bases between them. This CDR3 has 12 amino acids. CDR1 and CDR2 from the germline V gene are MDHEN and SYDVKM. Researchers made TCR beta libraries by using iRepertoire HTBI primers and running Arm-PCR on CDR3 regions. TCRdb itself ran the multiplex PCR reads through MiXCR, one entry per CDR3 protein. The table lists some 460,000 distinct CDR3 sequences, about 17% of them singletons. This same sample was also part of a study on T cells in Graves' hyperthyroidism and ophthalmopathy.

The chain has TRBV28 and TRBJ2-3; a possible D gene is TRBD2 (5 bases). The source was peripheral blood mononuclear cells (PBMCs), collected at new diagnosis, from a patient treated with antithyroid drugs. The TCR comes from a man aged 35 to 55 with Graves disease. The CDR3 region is CASSPRTARQYF. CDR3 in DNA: TGTGCCAGCAGTCCCCGGACTGCACGGCAGTATTTT.